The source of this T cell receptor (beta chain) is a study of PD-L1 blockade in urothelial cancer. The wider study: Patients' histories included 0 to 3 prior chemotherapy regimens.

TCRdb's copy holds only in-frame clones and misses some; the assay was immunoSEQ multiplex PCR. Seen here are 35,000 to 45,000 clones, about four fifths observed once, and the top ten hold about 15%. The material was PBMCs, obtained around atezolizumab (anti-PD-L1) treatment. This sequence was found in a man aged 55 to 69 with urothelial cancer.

The CDR3 region is CASSPDSLGNTGELFF. As DNA, the CDR3 is TGTGCCAGCAGCCCGGACAGCCTTGGGAACACCGGGGAGCTGTTTTTT. The chain recombines TRBV11-3 with TRBJ2-2, with D tentatively TRBD1 (6 bases). This CDR3 spans 16 amino acids. The V gene's germline CDR1 is SGHNT and CDR2 YENEEA. V lost 5 bases to trimming and J lost 1 base, with 14 bases between them.